The 30 T cell receptor beta chains below all came from one sample that was sequenced in a study of blood T cell repertoires in COVID-19. Data came from immunoSEQ multiplex PCR; TCRdb stores just in-frame clones and leaves some out. This sample has under 9,500 clones, with around 92% found just once. Sequenced input: peripheral blood. These receptor sequences come from a woman aged 45-60 years with active COVID-19.

The chain joins TRBV24-1 to TRBJ1-2, with D uncertain. The CDR3 has 12 amino acids. The germline V gene has CDR1 KGHDR and CDR2 SFDVKD. V was shortened by 5 bases and J by 3 bases, with 6 bases between the two germline ends. CDR3 loop: CATSAGDYGYTF. The CDR3 nucleotides read TGTGCCACCAGTGCGGGAGACTATGGCTACACCTTC.

The chain carries TRBV12-3 or TRBV12-4 and TRBJ2-7; tentative D call: TRBD1 (6 bases). The CDR3 runs to 12 residues. Deletions cut 6 bases from V and 3 bases from J, with 9 bases between. CDR3 DNA sequence: TGTGCCAGCAGCCAGGGGAACTACGAGCAGTACTTC. Amino acids: CASSQGNYEQYF.

This chain connects TRBV6-6 to TRBJ2-5, with 10 bases identical to TRBD2. Germline CDR1 MNHNY, CDR2 SVGAGI (reference sequence). The trim removed 6 bases at V and 5 bases at J, leaving 6 bases unmatched. CDR3 size: 14 residues. The CDR3 loop is CASRAGGPFETQYF. In nucleotides, the CDR3 is TGTGCCAGCAGAGCGGGAGGGCCGTTTGAGACCCAGTACTTC.

The chain employs TRBV28 and TRBJ1-5; weak D call: TRBD1 (6 bases). CDR1 and CDR2 (germline): MDHEN, SYDVKM. This CDR3 contains 14 residues. Trimming pared 2 bases from V and 6 bases from J, leaving 11 bases between. The CDR3 DNA reads TGTGCCAGCAGTTTAGAACAGGGTAGTCAGCCCCAGCATTTT. It yields the protein CASSLEQGSQPQHF. The whole variable domain, filled in from reference TRBV28 and TRBJ1-5, reads DVKVTQSSRYLVKRTGEKVFLECVQDMDHENMFWYRQDPGLGLRLIYFSYDVKMKEKGDIPEGYSVSREKKERFSLILESASTNQTSMYLCASSLEQGSQPQHFGDGTRLSIL.

The chain combines TRBV5-1 with TRBJ1-1; 8 bases fit TRBD1. In germline, CDR1 is SGHRS, CDR2 YFSETQ. This CDR3 is built from 14 residues. V lost 4 bases, J lost 7 bases, and 9 bases stayed unmatched. CDR3 nucleotides: TGCGCCAGCAGCGACCGAGACAGGGGTTTTGAAGCTTTCTTT. Its protein product is CASSDRDRGFEAFF. The whole variable domain, remainder taken from reference TRBV5-1 and TRBJ1-1, is KAGVTQTPRYLIKTRGQQVTLSCSPISGHRSVSWYQQTPGQGLQFLFEYFSETQRNKGNFPGRFSGRQFSNSRSEMNVSTLELGDSALYLCASSDRDRGFEAFFGQGTRLTVV.

V is TRBV6-5 and J is TRBJ2-7, with D possibly matching TRBD2 (5 bases). Germline values: CDR1 MNHEY, CDR2 SVGAGI. The length of the CDR3 is 14 residues. V lost 2 bases to trimming and J lost 6 bases, with 14 bases between them. The CDR3 DNA reads TGTGCCAGCAGTTACGGGCCGGGGTTTCGCGAGCAGTACTTC. This gives the protein CASSYGPGFREQYF.

The chain has TRBV9 and TRBJ2-1; 7 nucleotides align to TRBD2. Trimming took 1 base from V and 2 from J; bases not matched to a gene: 3. Germline V lookup: CDR1 SGDLS, CDR2 YYNGEE. The CDR3 covers 15 residues. The CDR3 DNA reads TGTGCCAGCAGCGTAACGGGACTACCCTACAATGAGCAGTTCTTC. Translated, it gives CASSVTGLPYNEQFF.

This chain uses TRBV29-1 with TRBJ2-7; 13 bases align to TRBD2. V was clipped by 4 bases and J by 0 bases; unmatched bases: 6. The CDR3 is 16 amino acids. Germline V gives CDR1 SQVTM, CDR2 ANQGSEA. The CDR3 DNA is TGCAGCGTTGGGGGGACTAGCGGGAAGAGCTCCTACGAGCAGTACTTC. This encodes CSVGGTSGKSSYEQYF.

The gene calls are TRBV27 and TRBJ1-2; possible D gene TRBD1, 6 bases. Germline V gives CDR1 MNHEY, CDR2 SMNVEV (reference sequence). Between the trimmed V and J ends, which lost 2 bases and 0 bases, there was a span of 10 bases. There are 15 residues in the CDR3. The CDR3 bases are TGTGCCAGCAGTTTAGTCGGGACAACTAACTATGGCTACACCTTC. Translating gives CASSLVGTTNYGYTF.

The DNA of the CDR3 is TGTGCCAGCAGCTTCCCAGGGGGCAGTGGCTACACCTTC. Protein sequence: CASSFPGGSGYTF. The chain is built from TRBV5-6 and TRBJ1-2; 8 bases fit TRBD1. The V gene's germline CDR1 is SGHDT and CDR2 YYEEEE. V shed 2 bases, J shed 7 bases, and the junction held 4 bases outside the gene matches. This CDR3 has 13 amino acids.

The genes are TRBV6-5 and TRBJ2-7; D unclear. This CDR3 is 14 amino acids long. Germline assignment: CDR1 MNHEY and CDR2 SVGAGI. V was shortened by 2 bases and J by 1 base, with 9 bases between the two germline ends. DNA for the CDR3: TGTGCCAGCAGTTACGACGGAGATTCCTACGAGCAGTACTTC. It specifies CASSYDGDSYEQYF.

The chain is built from TRBV7-8 and TRBJ1-2; 9 bases are shared with TRBD1. The CDR3 contains 15 residues. Trimming cost V 1 base and J 2 bases; bases outside gene matches: 2. The germline gives CDR1 SGHVS, CDR2 FQNEAQ. The CDR3 region has the DNA TGTGCCAGCAGCTTAGATGGGACAGGGAACTATGGCTACACCTTC. This gives the protein CASSLDGTGNYGYTF.

V gene TRBV27 combines with J gene TRBJ1-3; possibly TRBD1 for D (6 bases). Germline-derived CDR1 and CDR2 are MNHEY and SMNVEV (reference sequence). The V end lost 5 bases, the J end lost 4 bases, and 15 bases lay between the germline ends. This CDR3 is built from 15 residues. The CDR3 region has the DNA TGTGCCAGCAGTCCCTCCCCAGGGGTAGGAAACACCATATATTTT. It translates to CASSPSPGVGNTIYF.

This clone came up once. This chain uses TRBV7-9 with TRBJ2-5; perhaps TRBD2 as D (5 bases). Looked up from germline, CDR1 is SEHNR and CDR2 is FQNEAQ (reference sequence). The CDR3 totals 15 residues. V shed 8 bases and J shed 2 bases, with 18 bases lying between them. The CDR3 region is CASFSGRSEQETQYF. CDR3 nucleotides: TGTGCCAGCTTCTCGGGGAGAAGTGAGCAAGAGACCCAGTACTTC.

The rearrangement links TRBV2 to TRBJ2-7; 9 bases align to TRBD2. V shed 1 base, J shed 6 bases, and the junction held 7 bases outside the gene matches. Germline V lookup: CDR1 SNHLY, CDR2 FYNNEI. The CDR3 is 15 residues long. The CDR3 DNA reads as TGTGCCAGCAGTGAAGACCGTCTAGCGGGACGCGAGCAGTACTTC. This gives the protein CASSEDRLAGREQYF.

The chain combines TRBV9 with TRBJ2-7; the D is unclear. The CDR3 runs to 11 residues. V was trimmed by 5 bases and J by 3 bases, leaving 6 bases between them. Germline CDR1 reads SGDLS; CDR2 reads YYNGEE. The DNA of the CDR3 is TGTGCCAGCAGTGAGGACTACGAGCAGTACTTC. It encodes CASSEDYEQYF.

This chain uses TRBV6-1 with TRBJ1-6; 7 nucleotides agree with TRBD1. CDR3 length equals 16 residues. Germline V gene sequence: CDR1 MNHNS, CDR2 SASEGT. V shed 2 bases, J shed 4 bases, and the junction held 5 bases outside the gene matches. This chain's CDR3 is CASSEWTGPYNSPLHF. The DNA for the CDR3 is TGTGCCAGCAGTGAATGGACAGGCCCTTATAATTCACCCCTCCACTTT.

The rearrangement joins TRBV15 to TRBJ2-4; TRBD1 agrees at 7 bases. Trimming took 5 bases from V and 0 from J; bases not matched to a gene: 1. This CDR3 comprises 14 residues. Germline-derived CDR1 and CDR2 are LNHNV and YYDKDF (reference sequence). CDR3 amino acids: CATSWDRAKNIQYF. CDR3 sequence (DNA): TGTGCCACCAGCTGGGACAGAGCCAAAAACATTCAGTACTTC.

The chain joins TRBV5-1 to TRBJ2-5; 7 nucleotides line up with TRBD2. V shed 2 bases, J shed 5 bases, and the junction held 15 bases outside the gene matches. Germline loops: CDR1 SGHRS, CDR2 YFSETQ. This CDR3 has 17 residues. CDR3 amino acids: CASSFGARTSFGETQYF. The CDR3 nucleotides read TGCGCCAGCAGCTTTGGAGCACGGACTAGTTTTGGGGAGACCCAGTACTTC.

The chain combines TRBV7-8 with TRBJ2-7; 10 bases are shared with TRBD1. The J segment lost 0 bases and the V segment lost 5 bases, leaving 10 bases of the junction unmatched. The CDR3 covers 17 residues. The V gene's germline CDR1 is SGHVS and CDR2 FQNEAQ. CDR3 sequence reads: CASSPLSGDRGSYEQYF. CDR3 in DNA: TGTGCCAGCAGCCCCCTCTCCGGGGACAGGGGCTCCTACGAGCAGTACTTC.

The table lists this clone with a count of one. The J gene is TRBJ1-4, the V gene TRBV15; a weak D match, TRBD1 (5 bases). The V and J ends lost 3 bases and 4 bases respectively, with 9 bases between them. The CDR3 has 14 amino acids. The germline CDR1 and CDR2 sequences are LNHNV and YYDKDF (reference sequence). This CDR3 reads CATSSGTINEKLFF. The CDR3 DNA is TGTGCCACCAGCAGCGGGACTATTAATGAAAAACTGTTTTTT.

This clone was recorded only once. The genes are TRBV5-1 and TRBJ1-1; 8 nucleotides match TRBD1. The V segment lost 4 bases and the J segment 3 bases; nucleotides outside the gene matches: 5. From germline, CDR1 is SGHRS and CDR2 YFSETQ. This CDR3 is 14 amino acids long. The CDR3 sequence: CASSPDRADTEAFF. The DNA of the CDR3 is TGCGCCAGCAGCCCGGACAGGGCGGACACTGAAGCTTTCTTT.

For the CDR3, the DNA is TGTGCCAGCAACGTACAGGGGAGGCATGGCTACACCTTC. It yields the protein CASNVQGRHGYTF. The chain links TRBV12-3 or TRBV12-4 to TRBJ1-2, with 7 positions matching TRBD1. The CDR3 has 13 residues. V was pared by 7 bases and J by 6 bases, with 8 bases of the junction left unmatched.

The chain combines TRBV5-4 with TRBJ1-3, with 9 bases identical to TRBD1. Germline values: CDR1 SGHNT, CDR2 YYREEE (reference sequence). This CDR3 is built from 17 residues. Germline trimming cut 2 bases from V and 0 bases from J; bases unmatched to any gene: 6. CDR3 sequence reads: CASSLGQGPPSGNTIYF. CDR3 bases: TGTGCCAGCAGCTTAGGACAGGGGCCGCCCTCTGGAAACACCATATATTTT.

The chain recombines TRBV5-1 with TRBJ2-5, with D possibly being TRBD1 (6 bases). The CDR3 has 13 amino acids. The germline V gene has CDR1 SGHRS and CDR2 YFSETQ. V lost 3 bases, J lost 2 bases, and 8 bases lay in between. The chain's CDR3 is CASSSDRQETQYF. The DNA of the CDR3 is TGCGCCAGCAGCTCCGACAGGCAAGAGACCCAGTACTTC.

This clone is a singleton in its sample. The genes are TRBV7-2 and TRBJ2-1; 14 bases are a match to TRBD2. CDR3 length: 18 amino acids. The trim removed 1 base at V and 5 bases at J, leaving 7 bases unmatched. Germline V gene data show CDR1 as SGHTA and CDR2 as FQGNSA. The CDR3 region has the DNA TGTGCCAGCAGCTTAGAGGGGACTAGCGGGAGATTCCACAATGAGCAGTTCTTC. Encoded protein: CASSLEGTSGRFHNEQFF.

This clone occurred a few times. This chain joins TRBV19 and TRBJ1-5; 10 positions agree with TRBD1. V gave up 3 bases and J gave up 6 bases; unmatched junction bases: 23. CDR1 LNHDA and CDR2 SQIVND come from the germline V gene (reference sequence). This CDR3 is built from 21 residues. CDR3 amino acids: CASSMPLIISTGTGESQPQHF. CDR3 bases: TGTGCCAGTAGTATGCCTCTTATAATCTCGACCGGGACAGGGGAGAGTCAGCCCCAGCATTTT.

This chain connects TRBV11-2 to TRBJ2-7; TRBD1 is a possible D gene (5 bases). CDR1 and CDR2 from the germline V gene are SGHAT and FQNNGV. The CDR3 is 16 amino acids. V gave up 1 base and J gave up 1 base, with 14 bases separating them. In nucleotides, the CDR3 is TGTGCCAGCAGCTTAGGCGGTGGCAGGGCGTCCTACGAGCAGTACTTC. Its translation: CASSLGGGRASYEQYF.

The rearrangement links TRBV5-1 to TRBJ2-1; 10 positions match TRBD2. CDR1 is SGHRS and CDR2 is YFSETQ in the germline V gene. The CDR3 consists of 16 residues. V lost 0 bases, J lost 9 bases, and 9 bases stayed unmatched. CDR3 region: CASSLALAGVRGEQFF. The CDR3 nucleotides read TGCGCCAGCAGCTTGGCCCTAGCGGGAGTGAGGGGTGAGCAGTTCTTC.

The rearrangement links TRBV6-5 to TRBJ2-1; 7 bases map to TRBD2. The CDR3 loop spans 15 amino acids. The V and J ends lost 7 bases and 0 bases, in that order; junction bases with no gene match: 6. Germline lookup yields CDR1 MNHEY and CDR2 SVGAGI. For the CDR3, the DNA is TGTGCCAGCATTCGGCGGGAGAGCTCCTACAATGAGCAGTTCTTC. This codes for CASIRRESSYNEQFF.